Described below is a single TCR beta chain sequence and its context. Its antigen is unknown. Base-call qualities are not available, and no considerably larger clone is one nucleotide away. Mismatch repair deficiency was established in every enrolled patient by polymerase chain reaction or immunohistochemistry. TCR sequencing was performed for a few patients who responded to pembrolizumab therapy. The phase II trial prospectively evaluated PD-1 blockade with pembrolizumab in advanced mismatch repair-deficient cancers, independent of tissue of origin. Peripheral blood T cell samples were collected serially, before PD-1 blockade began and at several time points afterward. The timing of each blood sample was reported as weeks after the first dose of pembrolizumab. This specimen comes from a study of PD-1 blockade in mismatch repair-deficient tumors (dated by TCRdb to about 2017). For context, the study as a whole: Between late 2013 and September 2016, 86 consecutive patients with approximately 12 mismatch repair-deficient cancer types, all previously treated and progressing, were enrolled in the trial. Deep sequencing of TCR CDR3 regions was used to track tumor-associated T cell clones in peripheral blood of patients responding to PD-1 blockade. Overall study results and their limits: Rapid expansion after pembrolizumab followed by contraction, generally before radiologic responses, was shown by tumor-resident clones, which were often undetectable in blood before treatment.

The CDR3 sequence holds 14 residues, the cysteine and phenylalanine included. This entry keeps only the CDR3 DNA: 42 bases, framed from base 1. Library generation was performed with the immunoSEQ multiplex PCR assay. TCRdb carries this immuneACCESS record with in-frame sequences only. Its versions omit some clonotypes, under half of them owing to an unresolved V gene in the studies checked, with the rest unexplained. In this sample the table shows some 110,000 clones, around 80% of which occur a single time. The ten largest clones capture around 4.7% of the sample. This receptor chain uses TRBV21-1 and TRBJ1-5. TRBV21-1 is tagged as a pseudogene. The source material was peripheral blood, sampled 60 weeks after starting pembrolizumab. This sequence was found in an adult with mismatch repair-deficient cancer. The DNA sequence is TGTGCCAGCAGATATGACCCGAGCAATCAGCCCCAGCATTTT. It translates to CASRYDPSNQPQHF.